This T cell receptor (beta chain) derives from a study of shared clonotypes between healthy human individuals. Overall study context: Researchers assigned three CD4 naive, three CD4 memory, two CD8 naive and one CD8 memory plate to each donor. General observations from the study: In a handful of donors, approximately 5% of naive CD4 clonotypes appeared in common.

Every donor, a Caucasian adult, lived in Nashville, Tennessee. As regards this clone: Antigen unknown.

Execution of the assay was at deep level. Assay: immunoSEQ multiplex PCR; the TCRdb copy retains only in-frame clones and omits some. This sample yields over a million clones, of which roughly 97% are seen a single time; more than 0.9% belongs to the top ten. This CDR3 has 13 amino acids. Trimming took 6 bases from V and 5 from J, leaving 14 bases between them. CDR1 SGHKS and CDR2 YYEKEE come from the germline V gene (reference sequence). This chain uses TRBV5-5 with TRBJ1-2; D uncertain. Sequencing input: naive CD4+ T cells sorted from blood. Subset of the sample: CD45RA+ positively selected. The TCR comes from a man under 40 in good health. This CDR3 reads CASTLMGGYGYTF. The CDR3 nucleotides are TGTGCCAGCACCCTTATGGGAGGGTATGGCTACACCTTC.